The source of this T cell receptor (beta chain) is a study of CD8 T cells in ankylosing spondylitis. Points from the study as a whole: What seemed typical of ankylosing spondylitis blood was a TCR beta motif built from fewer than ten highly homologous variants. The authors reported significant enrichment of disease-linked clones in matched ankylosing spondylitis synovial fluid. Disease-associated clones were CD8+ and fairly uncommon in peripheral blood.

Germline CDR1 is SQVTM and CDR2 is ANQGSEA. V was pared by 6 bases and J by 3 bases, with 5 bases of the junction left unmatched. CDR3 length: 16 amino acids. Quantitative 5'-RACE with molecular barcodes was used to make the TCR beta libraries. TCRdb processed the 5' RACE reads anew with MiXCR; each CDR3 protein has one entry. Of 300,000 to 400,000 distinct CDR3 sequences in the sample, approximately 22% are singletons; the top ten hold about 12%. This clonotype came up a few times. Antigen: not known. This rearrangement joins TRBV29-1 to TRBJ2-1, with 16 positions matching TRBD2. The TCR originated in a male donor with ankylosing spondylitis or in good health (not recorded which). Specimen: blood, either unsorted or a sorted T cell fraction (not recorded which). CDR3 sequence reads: CSVVGLAGGDYNEQFF. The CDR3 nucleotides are TGCAGCGTGGTGGGACTAGCGGGGGGGGACTACAATGAGCAGTTCTTC.